The clone carrying this T cell receptor (beta chain) was recorded once. The CDR3 runs to 15 residues. Trimming shortened V by 0 bases and J by 11 bases, and 19 bases separated the two germline ends. CDR1 is LGHDT, CDR2 YNNKEL, per germline (reference sequence). The data belong to a study of brain metastases from non-small cell lung cancer. This table comes from immunoSEQ multiplex PCR, and its TCRdb copy is limited to in-frame clones, with some not included. The sample records more than 1,500 clones, about nine tenths being singletons. This TCR was sampled from a donor aged 40 or older with non-small cell lung cancer. Sequencing was performed on primary lung tumor tissue. The rearrangement links TRBV3-1 (or the pseudogene TRBV3-2) to TRBJ1-1; D gene unclear. CDR3 region: CASSQDWTEHLKAFF. The CDR3 nucleotides read TGTGCCAGCAGCCAAGACTGGACGGAGCACTTGAAGGCTTTCTTT.